This T cell receptor (beta chain) was retrieved from a study of technical replicates of blood from a handful of donors. The CDR3 is made up of 15 amino acids. V lost 2 bases to trimming and J lost 0 bases; unmatched junction nucleotides: 2. Germline V lookup: CDR1 LNHDA, CDR2 SQIVND (reference sequence). This table comes from immunoSEQ multiplex PCR, and its TCRdb copy is limited to in-frame clones, with some not included. The data hold fewer than 80,000 clones, with roughly 90% observed a single time. Material for sequencing was PBMCs. The V call is TRBV19, the J call TRBJ1-1; 8 nucleotides agree with TRBD1. This receptor was identified in a human donor in good health. Some clones in this sample may be carry-over from other donors' samples. The CDR3 region is CASSILQGVNTEAFF. In nucleotides, the CDR3 is TGTGCCAGTAGTATACTACAGGGGGTGAACACTGAAGCTTTCTTT.